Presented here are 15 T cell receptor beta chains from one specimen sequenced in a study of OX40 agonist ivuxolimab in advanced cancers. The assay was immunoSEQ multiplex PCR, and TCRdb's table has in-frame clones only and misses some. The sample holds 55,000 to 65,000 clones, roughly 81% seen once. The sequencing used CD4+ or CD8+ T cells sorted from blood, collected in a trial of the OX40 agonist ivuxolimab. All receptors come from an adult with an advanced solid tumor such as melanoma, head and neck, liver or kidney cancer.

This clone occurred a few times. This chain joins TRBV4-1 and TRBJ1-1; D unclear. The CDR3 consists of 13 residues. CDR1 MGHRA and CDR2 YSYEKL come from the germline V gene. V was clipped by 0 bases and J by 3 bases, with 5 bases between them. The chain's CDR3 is CASSQDRYTEAFF. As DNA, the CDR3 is TGCGCCAGCAGCCAAGACCGGTACACTGAAGCTTTCTTT.

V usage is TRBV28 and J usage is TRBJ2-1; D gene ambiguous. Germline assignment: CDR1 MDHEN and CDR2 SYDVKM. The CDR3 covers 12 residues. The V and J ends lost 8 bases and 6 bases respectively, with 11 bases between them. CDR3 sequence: CASSETFNEQFF. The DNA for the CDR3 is TGTGCCAGCTCGGAGACGTTCAATGAGCAGTTCTTC.

The CDR3 nucleotides are TGTGCCAGCAGTGAAAGCGGGGGCGGGGGCGAGCAGTACTTC. Protein: CASSESGGGGEQYF. This chain joins TRBV6-1 and TRBJ2-7; 8 bases align to TRBD2. Germline V gene sequence: CDR1 MNHNS, CDR2 SASEGT. This CDR3 is 14 amino acids long. The V segment lost 2 bases and the J segment 6 bases; nucleotides outside the gene matches: 6.

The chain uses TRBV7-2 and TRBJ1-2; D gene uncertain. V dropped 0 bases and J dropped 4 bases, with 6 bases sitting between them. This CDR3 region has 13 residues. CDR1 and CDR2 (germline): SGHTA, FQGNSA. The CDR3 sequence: CASSLAPFYGYTF. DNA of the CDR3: TGTGCCAGCAGCTTAGCCCCATTCTATGGCTACACCTTC.

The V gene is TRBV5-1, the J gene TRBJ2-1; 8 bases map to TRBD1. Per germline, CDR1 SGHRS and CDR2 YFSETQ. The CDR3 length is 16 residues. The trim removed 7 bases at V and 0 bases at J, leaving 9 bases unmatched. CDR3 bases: TGCGCCAGCGCTTTCGGGGACAGGAGCTCCTACAATGAGCAGTTCTTC. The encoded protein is CASAFGDRSSYNEQFF. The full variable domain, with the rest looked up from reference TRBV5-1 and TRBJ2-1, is KAGVTQTPRYLIKTRGQQVTLSCSPISGHRSVSWYQQTPGQGLQFLFEYFSETQRNKGNFPGRFSGRQFSNSRSEMNVSTLELGDSALYLCASAFGDRSSYNEQFFGPGTRLTVL.

The CDR3 DNA reads TGTGCCAGCCGGGCTACAGGGACCCCCGGAGATACGCAGTATTTT. This gives the protein CASRATGTPGDTQYF. The chain combines TRBV9 with TRBJ2-3; D may be TRBD1 (6 bases). Between the trimmed V and J ends, which lost 7 bases and 5 bases, there was a span of 20 bases. The CDR3 totals 15 residues. Germline CDR1 SGDLS, CDR2 YYNGEE.

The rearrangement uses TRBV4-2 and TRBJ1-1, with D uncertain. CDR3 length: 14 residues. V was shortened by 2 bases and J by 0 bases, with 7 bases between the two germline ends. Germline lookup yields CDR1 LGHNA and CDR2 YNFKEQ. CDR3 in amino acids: CASSQLEVNTEAFF. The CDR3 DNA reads TGTGCCAGCAGCCAACTGGAGGTGAACACTGAAGCTTTCTTT.

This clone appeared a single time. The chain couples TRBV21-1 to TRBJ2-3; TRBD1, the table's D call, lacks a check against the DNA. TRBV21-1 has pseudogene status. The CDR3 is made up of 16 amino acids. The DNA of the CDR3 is TGTGCCAGCAGCAAAGCCCAGACAGCTCCCGTGGATACGCAGTATTTT. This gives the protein CASSKAQTAPVDTQYF.

CDR3 region: CASSQAGAGTQYF. The CDR3 region has the DNA TGTGCCAGCAGCCAAGCCGGGGCGGGGACCCAGTACTTC. The J gene is TRBJ2-5, the V gene TRBV14, with D possibly being TRBD1 or TRBD2 (5 bases each). The ends were cut back, 1 base at V and 7 bases at J, with 10 bases in the middle. This CDR3 has 13 amino acids. Germline CDR1 and CDR2: SGHDN and FVKESK.

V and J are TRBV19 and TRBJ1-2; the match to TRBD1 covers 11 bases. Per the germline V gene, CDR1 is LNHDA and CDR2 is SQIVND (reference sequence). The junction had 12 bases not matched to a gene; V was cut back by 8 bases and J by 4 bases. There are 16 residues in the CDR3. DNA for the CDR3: TGTGCCAGTTGGAAGGACAGGGGGCTAGGTGGCTATGGCTACACCTTC. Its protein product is CASWKDRGLGGYGYTF.

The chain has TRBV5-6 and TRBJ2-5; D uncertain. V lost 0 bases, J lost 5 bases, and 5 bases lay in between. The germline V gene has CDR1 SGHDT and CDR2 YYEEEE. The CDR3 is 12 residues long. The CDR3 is CASSLGWETQYF. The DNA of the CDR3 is TGTGCCAGCAGCTTGGGATGGGAGACCCAGTACTTC.

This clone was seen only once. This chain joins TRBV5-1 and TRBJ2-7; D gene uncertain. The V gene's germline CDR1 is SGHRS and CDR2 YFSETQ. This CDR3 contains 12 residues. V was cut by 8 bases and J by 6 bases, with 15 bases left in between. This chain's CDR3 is CAREPGPSEQYF. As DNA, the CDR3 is TGCGCCAGGGAACCGGGCCCAAGCGAGCAGTACTTC.

The CDR3 protein is CASSQEGGTSGSKLNEQFF. The CDR3 DNA reads TGCGCCAGCAGCCAAGAGGGGGGGACTAGCGGCTCCAAACTTAATGAGCAGTTCTTC. The chain combines TRBV4-1 with TRBJ2-1; 11 nucleotides agree with TRBD2. CDR3 length equals 19 residues. The germline CDR1 and CDR2 sequences are MGHRA and YSYEKL. V trimming: 0 bases; J trimming: 7 bases; junction bases outside the gene matches: 14.

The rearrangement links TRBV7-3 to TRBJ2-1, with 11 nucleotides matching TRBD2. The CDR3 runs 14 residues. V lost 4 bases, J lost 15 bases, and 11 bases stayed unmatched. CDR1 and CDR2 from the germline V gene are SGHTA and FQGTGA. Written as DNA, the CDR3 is TGTGCCAGCAGCTCCGGGACTAGCGGACAAATACGGTTCTTC. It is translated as CASSSGTSGQIRFF.

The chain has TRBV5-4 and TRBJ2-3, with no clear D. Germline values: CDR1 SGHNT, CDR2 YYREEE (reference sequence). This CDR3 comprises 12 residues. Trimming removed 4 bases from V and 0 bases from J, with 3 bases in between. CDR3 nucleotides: TGTGCCAGCAGCCACAGCACAGATACGCAGTATTTT. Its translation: CASSHSTDTQYF. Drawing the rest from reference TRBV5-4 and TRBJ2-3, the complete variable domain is ETGVTQSPTHLIKTRGQQVTLRCSSQSGHNTVSWYQQALGQGPQFIFQYYREEENGRGNFPPRFSGLQFPNYSSELNVNALELDDSALYLCASSHSTDTQYFGPGTRLTVL.